Below are 9 T cell receptor beta chains sequenced from a single sample in a study of T cell changes during pregnancy in multiple sclerosis. Here immunoSEQ multiplex PCR was the method, and the copy in TCRdb shows in-frame clones only, minus some. The profile covers 75,000 to 85,000 clones, with around 93% appearing a single time and approximately 2.4% taken by the ten largest. This material consisted of peripheral blood, taken in the second trimester of pregnancy. These receptors came from a female donor with multiple sclerosis, enrolled in a pregnancy study.

The chain combines TRBV7-3 with TRBJ2-3; 7 bases are shared with TRBD2. This CDR3 has 14 amino acids. V lost 5 bases to trimming and J lost 6 bases; unmatched junction nucleotides: 8. Germline V gene lookup returns CDR1 SGHTA and CDR2 FQGTGA. The CDR3, as DNA: TGTGCCAGCAGCCCTATGACTAGCTCGGATACGCAGTATTTT. It encodes CASSPMTSSDTQYF.

The V call is TRBV4-1, the J call TRBJ1-2, with TRBD1 matching over 9 bases. Per germline, CDR1 MGHRA and CDR2 YSYEKL. This CDR3 spans 14 amino acids. V shed 4 bases and J 8 bases; nucleotides not matched to a gene: 8. The CDR3 sequence: CASSPQGAVGGYTF. DNA for the CDR3: TGCGCCAGCAGCCCACAGGGGGCTGTAGGCGGCTACACCTTC.

The chain uses TRBV4-1 and TRBJ1-3, with 8 bases aligning to TRBD1. V was clipped by 4 bases and J by 1 base; unmatched bases: 3. CDR3 length: 15 residues. Germline CDR1 reads MGHRA; CDR2 reads YSYEKL. CDR3 in DNA: TGCGCCAGCAGCCCCTGGACAGGGTCTGGAAACACCATATATTTT. This codes for CASSPWTGSGNTIYF.

The chain carries TRBV5-1 and TRBJ2-1; 7 bases align to TRBD2. This CDR3 region has 16 residues. Germline CDR1 reads SGHRS; CDR2 reads YFSETQ. V lost 5 bases and J lost 7; bases outside the gene matches: 15. The chain's CDR3 is CASRIFLGLVGNEQFF. Written as DNA, the CDR3 is TGCGCCAGCAGGATATTCCTAGGACTAGTAGGAAATGAGCAGTTCTTC.

V and J are TRBV25-1 and TRBJ2-1; D gene unclear. Trimming left V 3 bases short and J 0 bases short, with 18 bases between. Looked up from germline, CDR1 is MGHDK and CDR2 is SYGVNS. This CDR3 is built from 18 residues. The CDR3 nucleotides read TGTGCCAGCAGTGACCCCCGTATGGGCCCCCGCTCCTACAATGAGCAGTTCTTC. It specifies CASSDPRMGPRSYNEQFF.

This clone was observed once. The chain recombines TRBV10-1 with TRBJ2-7; D perhaps matches TRBD2 (5 bases). With 4 bases removed from V and 4 bases from J, the gap between germline ends came to 17 bases. The CDR3 has 15 amino acids. The germline CDR1 and CDR2 sequences are WNHNN and SYGVQD (reference sequence). DNA of the CDR3: TGCGCCAGCAGTGGCACCCGATCGGGGTCGTACGAGCAGTACTTC. Residues: CASSGTRSGSYEQYF.

The gene calls are TRBV4-1 and TRBJ2-1; a weak D match, TRBD1 (6 bases). There are 15 residues in the CDR3. The germline CDR1 and CDR2 sequences are MGHRA and YSYEKL. The V end was cut by 4 bases, the J end by 2 bases, with 12 bases between. The CDR3 sequence: CASSLRRDTYNEQFF. The CDR3 DNA sequence: TGCGCCAGCAGCCTCAGAAGGGACACCTACAATGAGCAGTTCTTC.

CDR3 bases: TGTGCCAGCAGTGAATGGGCCGAGGGCAACTATGGCTACACCTTC. Translation gives CASSEWAEGNYGYTF. The chain is built from TRBV25-1 and TRBJ1-2; D is unresolved. Trimming stripped 1 base from V and 2 bases from J, with 11 bases between. The length of the CDR3 is 15 residues. The germline CDR1 and CDR2 sequences are MGHDK and SYGVNS.

The chain couples TRBV11-2 to TRBJ2-5; 7 bases fit TRBD2. After removal of 5 bases from V and 3 bases from J, the junction contained 6 bases not matched to a gene. CDR1 and CDR2 from the germline V gene are SGHAT and FQNNGV. This CDR3 region has 14 residues. The CDR3 nucleotides read TGTGCCAGCAGCCGCGGGGGAGCCGAAGAGACCCAGTACTTC. Translating gives CASSRGGAEETQYF.